A single sample is the source of the 30 T cell receptor beta chains below, sequenced in a study of blood T cells in healthy people across ages. A J-beta primer mix and a sample-barcoded 5' primer were used in a second PCR of about 7 to 12 cycles. TCRdb reanalysed the 5' RACE reads using MiXCR and keeps one entry per CDR3 protein. The sample has roughly 1,500,000 distinct CDR3 sequences, roughly 45% seen once. Sequencing used blood. Every receptor here comes from a woman under 30 in good health.

This clonotype was seen many times. This chain links TRBV10-3 with TRBJ2-7; 8 nucleotides line up with TRBD2. The CDR3 runs 14 residues. J gave up 3 bases and V 8 bases, and 9 bases lay outside the gene matches. Germline values: CDR1 ENHRY, CDR2 SYGVKD. CDR3 loop: CAISGRLANYEQYF. The CDR3 DNA reads as TGTGCCATCTCCGGTCGACTAGCGAACTACGAGCAGTACTTC.

This clonotype was recorded once. This chain connects TRBV11-2 to TRBJ2-7; the D gene is possibly TRBD2 (5 bases). The V gene lost 5 bases and the J gene lost 4 bases, with 15 bases spanning the gap. The CDR3 covers 14 residues. Germline V gene data show CDR1 as SGHAT and CDR2 as FQNNGV. The CDR3 sequence: CASSRSGEGYEQYF. CDR3 nucleotides: TGTGCCAGCAGCAGGAGCGGTGAAGGGTACGAGCAGTACTTC.

Written as DNA, the CDR3 is TGTGCCAGCAGTTTAGGCAGGGCCCTGCCTCGGGGACGTGAGCAGTTCTTC. This translates into CASSLGRALPRGREQFF. This chain uses TRBV12-3 or TRBV12-4 with TRBJ2-1; perhaps D is TRBD1 or TRBD2 (5 bases each). V lost 1 base and J lost 9, with 22 bases in between. CDR3 length: 17 amino acids.

The genes are TRBV6-5 and TRBJ2-7; no clear D gene. From germline, CDR1 is MNHEY and CDR2 SVGAGI. This CDR3 is built from 14 residues. Trimming cost V 6 bases and J 1 base, with 13 bases left between them. CDR3 loop: CASRSTRRSYEQYF. The CDR3 DNA follows: TGTGCCAGCAGATCGACTCGGCGGTCCTACGAGCAGTACTTC.

This clonotype was detected ten times or more. The V and J genes are TRBV28 and TRBJ2-1, with D perhaps matching TRBD2 (6 bases). With 3 bases removed from V and 0 bases from J, the gap between germline ends came to 9 bases. The germline V gene has CDR1 MDHEN and CDR2 SYDVKM. The CDR3 extends over 15 amino acids. As DNA, the CDR3 is TGTGCCAGCAGTTTCGCGGGGAACTCCTACAATGAGCAGTTCTTC. Residues: CASSFAGNSYNEQFF. The full variable domain, rest sourced from reference TRBV28 and TRBJ2-1, is DVKVTQSSRYLVKRTGEKVFLECVQDMDHENMFWYRQDPGLGLRLIYFSYDVKMKEKGDIPEGYSVSREKKERFSLILESASTNQTSMYLCASSFAGNSYNEQFFGPGTRLTVL.

This chain uses TRBV5-1 with TRBJ2-1, with D possibly being TRBD1 (6 bases). V was cut by 4 bases and J by 6 bases, with 20 bases left in between. Germline CDR1 SGHRS, CDR2 YFSETQ. This CDR3 region has 16 residues. CDR3 sequence: CASSKGQLTLVNEQFF. CDR3 DNA: TGCGCCAGCAGCAAGGGACAACTTACGTTGGTCAATGAGCAGTTCTTC.

The table lists this clonotype with a few counts. DNA of the CDR3: TGCGCCAGCAGCCAAGCGGGACAGGGGAACCAAGAGACCCAGTACTTC. Translation gives CASSQAGQGNQETQYF. The V call is TRBV4-1, the J call TRBJ2-5; 10 bases match TRBD1. The ends lost 1 base at V and 0 bases at J; junction bases unmatched: 2. This CDR3 is built from 16 residues. Germline CDR1 MGHRA, CDR2 YSYEKL.

This chain joins TRBV20-1 and TRBJ2-5, with D possibly matching TRBD1 (6 bases). The CDR3 covers 13 residues. Between the trimmed V and J ends, which lost 6 bases and 0 bases, there was a span of 11 bases. The germline V gene encodes CDR1 DFQATT and CDR2 SNEGSKA (reference sequence). In DNA form, the CDR3 reads TGCAGTGCGGAGAGGACAGACCAAGAGACCCAGTACTTC. As protein: CSAERTDQETQYF.

This chain links TRBV5-1 with TRBJ1-2; possible D gene TRBD1, 6 bases. V was cut by 1 base and J by 2 bases, with 21 bases left in between. The CDR3 runs to 18 residues. The germline V gene has CDR1 SGHRS and CDR2 YFSETQ. Here the CDR3 reads CASSLMGAGGVLNYGYTF. In nucleotides, the CDR3 is TGCGCCAGCAGCTTGATGGGGGCAGGAGGGGTTCTCAACTATGGCTACACCTTC.

V usage is TRBV7-3 and J usage is TRBJ2-3, with D maybe TRBD2 (7 bases). Between the trimmed V and J ends, which lost 3 bases and 5 bases, there was a span of 12 bases. The CDR3 has 14 amino acids. Germline CDR1 is SGHTA and CDR2 is FQGTGA. The CDR3 is CASSLGGRGDTQYF. Here the CDR3 DNA reads TGTGCCAGCAGCTTGGGGGGGCGGGGAGATACGCAGTATTTT.

The J gene is TRBJ2-1, the V gene TRBV29-1, with 8 positions matching TRBD2. Germline CDR1 SQVTM, CDR2 ANQGSEA. The V segment lost 8 bases and the J segment 7 bases; nucleotides outside the gene matches: 4. The CDR3 consists of 11 residues. CDR3: CSLGGGNEQFF. The DNA of the CDR3 is TGCAGCCTCGGGGGGGGAAATGAGCAGTTCTTC.

In this sample, this clonotype turned up a few times. The V and J genes are TRBV6-6 and TRBJ2-3, with D tentatively TRBD1 or TRBD2 (6 bases each). The CDR3 spans 15 residues. V lost 7 bases to trimming and J lost 2 bases, with 16 bases between them. From germline, CDR1 is MNHNY and CDR2 SVGAGI (reference sequence). The chain's CDR3 is CASTLGGGYTDTQYF. CDR3 bases: TGTGCCAGCACTCTTGGAGGGGGTTACACAGATACGCAGTATTTT.

V gene TRBV6-1 combines with J gene TRBJ2-5, with D uncertain. The CDR3 totals 16 residues. V lost 1 base and J lost 2, with 14 bases in between. Germline values: CDR1 MNHNS, CDR2 SASEGT. In DNA form, the CDR3 reads TGTGCCAGCAGTGAAGTTTTGGCACAACATCAAGAGACCCAGTACTTC. The encoded protein is CASSEVLAQHQETQYF.

J is TRBJ2-1 and V is TRBV5-1; 10 bases agree with TRBD1. In germline, CDR1 is SGHRS, CDR2 YFSETQ. The ends lost 2 bases at V and 6 bases at J; junction bases unmatched: 5. CDR3 size: 15 residues. The CDR3 is CASSFGDRGTNEQFF. The CDR3 nucleotides are TGCGCCAGCAGCTTTGGGGACAGGGGTACCAATGAGCAGTTCTTC. The full variable domain, completed using reference TRBV5-1 and TRBJ2-1, is KAGVTQTPRYLIKTRGQQVTLSCSPISGHRSVSWYQQTPGQGLQFLFEYFSETQRNKGNFPGRFSGRQFSNSRSEMNVSTLELGDSALYLCASSFGDRGTNEQFFGPGTRLTVL.

The rearrangement uses TRBV6-1 and TRBJ2-7; 9 positions agree with TRBD2. With 10 bases clipped from V and 2 bases from J, the junction kept 12 bases outside the gene matches. Per germline, CDR1 MNHNS and CDR2 SASEGT. The CDR3 extends over 15 amino acids. CDR3 loop: CATSVSSGGPYEQYF. In DNA, the CDR3 is TGTGCCACCTCGGTGAGCAGCGGGGGGCCCTACGAGCAGTACTTC.

This clonotype has just a few counts. V is TRBV20-1 and J is TRBJ1-1; no clear D gene. Trimming cost V 5 bases and J 2 bases, with 6 bases left between them. This CDR3 is built from 11 residues. Germline CDR1 is DFQATT and CDR2 is SNEGSKA (reference sequence). CDR3 coding DNA: TGCAGTGCTGACAAAAACACTGAAGCTTTCTTT. It encodes CSADKNTEAFF.

There are many counts of this clonotype. The J gene is TRBJ2-7, the V gene TRBV2; maybe TRBD1 (6 bases). With 5 bases removed from V and 5 bases from J, the gap between germline ends came to 10 bases. Germline loops: CDR1 SNHLY, CDR2 FYNNEI. The CDR3 has 12 amino acids. This CDR3 reads CASSPQGNEQYF. The DNA of the CDR3 is TGTGCCAGCAGTCCTCAGGGGAACGAGCAGTACTTC.

The rearrangement uses TRBV3-1 and TRBJ2-7; 7 nucleotides line up with TRBD2. Germline V gene sequence: CDR1 LGHDT, CDR2 YNNKEL (reference sequence). The ends lost 5 bases at V and 7 bases at J; junction bases unmatched: 11. This CDR3 is built from 14 residues. The CDR3 loop reads CASSSGRGAEEQYF. CDR3 coding DNA: TGTGCCAGCAGCTCTGGGAGGGGCGCGGAAGAGCAGTACTTC.

V is TRBV14 and J is TRBJ2-7, with 10 bases aligning to TRBD2. Germline V gives CDR1 SGHDN, CDR2 FVKESK. J gave up 3 bases and V 4 bases, and 3 bases lay outside the gene matches. The CDR3 covers 14 residues. The CDR3 reads CASSLTSGLYEQYF. The CDR3 DNA sequence: TGTGCCAGCAGCCTGACTAGCGGGCTCTACGAGCAGTACTTC.

Many counts were recorded for this clonotype. The chain couples TRBV20-1 to TRBJ2-7; 10 nucleotides align to TRBD1. The CDR3 runs to 13 residues. V was clipped by 6 bases and J by 2 bases; unmatched bases: 4. The germline V gene encodes CDR1 DFQATT and CDR2 SNEGSKA (reference sequence). CDR3 coding DNA: TGCAGTGCGAGGGGACAGGGGACCTACGAGCAGTACTTC. It yields the protein CSARGQGTYEQYF.

The chain links TRBV5-4 to TRBJ2-1; D ambiguous. The J call may be wrong; the DNA end is better matched by TRBJ2-7. The CDR3 has 16 residues. The germline V gene has CDR1 SGHNT and CDR2 YYREEE (reference sequence). The CDR3 DNA follows: TGTGCCAGCAGCTTGGCTCTCGGCAGTGAGACCTACGAGCAGTACTTC. It translates to CASSLALGSETYEQYF.

A few counts support this clonotype. V gene TRBV10-3 combines with J gene TRBJ2-5; D is undetermined. The germline CDR1 and CDR2 sequences are ENHRY and SYGVKD. The CDR3 totals 12 residues. The ends were cut back, 11 bases at V and 0 bases at J, with 10 bases in the middle. CDR3 sequence: CAFRYNQETQYF. CDR3 DNA: TGTGCCTTCCGGTATAACCAAGAGACCCAGTACTTC.

This clonotype has just a few counts. The chain employs TRBV4-1 and TRBJ1-5, with TRBD1 matching over 8 bases. CDR3 size: 15 residues. Germline CDR1 MGHRA, CDR2 YSYEKL. J lost 5 bases, V lost 3 bases, and 6 bases had no gene match. The CDR3 region is CASSHADRDDQPQHF. CDR3 bases: TGCGCCAGCAGCCACGCGGACAGGGACGATCAGCCCCAGCATTTT.

The chain employs TRBV6-5 and TRBJ2-2, with TRBD2 matching over 8 bases. Germline CDR1 reads MNHEY; CDR2 reads SVGAGI. This CDR3 spans 18 amino acids. J gave up 5 bases and V 2 bases, and 13 bases lay outside the gene matches. CDR3 sequence: CASSYRDTSGSGTGELFF. The CDR3, as DNA: TGTGCCAGCAGTTACCGGGATACTAGCGGAAGCGGAACCGGGGAGCTGTTTTTT.

J is TRBJ1-6 and V is TRBV9; D may be TRBD1 (5 bases). This CDR3 is built from 16 residues. Trimming took off 4 bases at V and 4 bases at J, with 15 bases between the two ends. The germline V gene has CDR1 SGDLS and CDR2 YYNGEE. This CDR3 reads CASSFREDKYNSPLHF. The CDR3 nucleotides are TGTGCCAGCAGCTTTAGGGAGGACAAGTATAATTCACCCCTCCACTTT.

The gene calls are TRBV27 and TRBJ2-5, with no clear D. Germline V gives CDR1 MNHEY, CDR2 SMNVEV (reference sequence). V was clipped by 6 bases and J by 4 bases, with 15 bases between them. The CDR3 has 14 residues. CDR3 sequence: CASRRKTTAETQYF. In DNA form, the CDR3 reads TGTGCCAGCAGGCGTAAAACGACCGCAGAGACCCAGTACTTC.

This clonotype was recorded a few times. The gene calls are TRBV6-2 or TRBV6-3 and TRBJ1-1; no firm D call. CDR3 length: 14 residues. V was cut by 2 bases and J by 1 base, with 8 bases left in between. The germline V gene has CDR1 MNHEY and CDR2 SVGEGT. The CDR3 is CASSYGRKNTEAFF. DNA of the CDR3: TGTGCCAGCAGTTACGGCCGGAAGAACACTGAAGCTTTCTTT.

The rearrangement links TRBV12-3 or TRBV12-4 to TRBJ1-4; D remains ambiguous. The CDR3 covers 14 residues. Trimming removed 8 bases from V and 0 bases from J, with 10 bases in between. CDR3 sequence: CASAPLATNEKLFF. The CDR3 bases are TGTGCCAGCGCCCCTTTAGCAACTAATGAAAAACTGTTTTTT.

The genes are TRBV30 and TRBJ2-6; D is unresolved. Germline V gives CDR1 GTSNPN, CDR2 SVGIG (reference sequence). The CDR3 loop spans 15 amino acids. V was clipped by 3 bases and J by 3 bases, with 12 bases between them. In DNA, the CDR3 is TGTGCCTGGAGGCTTTCCGGTGGTGGGGCCAACGTCCTGACTTTC. Translating it yields CAWRLSGGGANVLTF.

This clonotype came up a few times. The chain employs TRBV13 and TRBJ1-2, with a possible D match to TRBD1 (6 bases). Trimming stripped 1 base from V and 4 bases from J, with 19 bases between. This CDR3 has 17 amino acids. Germline CDR1 PRHDT, CDR2 FYEKMQ (reference sequence). The CDR3 here is CASSLDPKGGRTYGYTF. For the CDR3, the DNA is TGTGCCAGCAGCTTAGACCCCAAGGGGGGGCGTACCTATGGCTACACCTTC. Supplemented by reference TRBV13 and TRBJ1-2, the full variable domain reads AAGVIQSPRHLIKEKRETATLKCYPIPRHDTVYWYQQGPGQDPQFLISFYEKMQSDKGSIPDRFSAQQFSDYHSELNMSSLELGDSALYFCASSLDPKGGRTYGYTFGSGTRLTVV.